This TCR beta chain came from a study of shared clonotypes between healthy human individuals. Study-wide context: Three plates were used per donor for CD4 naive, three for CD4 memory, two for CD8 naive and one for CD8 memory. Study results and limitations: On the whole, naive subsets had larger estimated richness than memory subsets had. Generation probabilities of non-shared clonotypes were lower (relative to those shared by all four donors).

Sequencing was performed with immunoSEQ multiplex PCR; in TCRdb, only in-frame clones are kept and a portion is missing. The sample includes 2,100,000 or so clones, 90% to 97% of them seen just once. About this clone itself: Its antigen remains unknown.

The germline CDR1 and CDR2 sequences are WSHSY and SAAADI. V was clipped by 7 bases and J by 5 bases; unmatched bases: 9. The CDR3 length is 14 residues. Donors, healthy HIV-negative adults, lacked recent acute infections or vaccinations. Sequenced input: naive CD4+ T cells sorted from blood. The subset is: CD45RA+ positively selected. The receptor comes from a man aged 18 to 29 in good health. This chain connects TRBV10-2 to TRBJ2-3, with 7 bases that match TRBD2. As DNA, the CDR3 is TGCGCCAGCAAGGGCGGGAGAGGCAGAGATACGCAGTATTTT. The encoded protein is CASKGGRGRDTQYF.